Shown below are 3 T cell receptor beta chains from a single sample sequenced in a study of control samples from healthy donors and cancer patients. TCRdb's copy holds only in-frame clones and misses some; the assay was immunoSEQ multiplex PCR. The ten top clones account for 2.2%, within a sample of approximately 190,000 clones. Sequencing was carried out using blood. Source of these receptors: a woman aged 30 to 39 in good health.

The J gene is TRBJ2-2, the V gene TRBV6-1; D unresolved. With 2 bases removed from V and 2 bases from J, the gap between germline ends came to 12 bases. This CDR3 contains 16 residues. CDR1 is MNHNS, CDR2 SASEGT, per germline. CDR3 coding DNA: TGTGCCAGCAGTGAATTGGCAGGATATAACACCGGGGAGCTGTTTTTT. Translated: CASSELAGYNTGELFF.

The chain joins TRBV27 to TRBJ1-1; D is ambiguous. Trimming took off 6 bases at V and 0 bases at J, with 17 bases between the two ends. Germline V gene sequence: CDR1 MNHEY, CDR2 SMNVEV (reference sequence). CDR3 length: 16 residues. CDR3 coding DNA: TGTGCCAGCAGCTCGGGTGGAGTCCCTATGAACACTGAAGCTTTCTTT. This gives the protein CASSSGGVPMNTEAFF.

The chain employs TRBV6-2 or TRBV6-3 and TRBJ1-1, with D maybe TRBD1 (5 bases). V was pared by 2 bases and J by 3 bases, with 16 bases between. CDR1 and CDR2 from the germline V gene are MNHEY and SVGEGT. The CDR3 runs to 16 residues. CDR3 sequence: CASSYTVWGEDTEAFF. The DNA of the CDR3 is TGTGCCAGCAGTTACACCGTGTGGGGCGAAGACACTGAAGCTTTCTTT.